These 30 T cell receptor beta chains were all obtained from the same sample, sequenced in a study of Siglec-9 on CD8 T cells in melanoma (dated 2019 in TCRdb). Library prep was done by the immunoSEQ multiplex PCR assay. Sourced from immuneACCESS, this table was stored by TCRdb with only in-frame sequences that have V and J called. A share of the clones is absent; for the studies checked, an unresolved V gene accounts for under half, and the remainder has no known explanation. The sample table lists some 39,000 clones, around 81% of them with a count of one. Of the sample, approximately 1.8% falls within the top ten clones. The sequenced sample was Siglec-9- CD8+ T cells sorted from blood. In light of the paper, this sample's cell subset or site label describes: CD8 T cells lacking Siglec-9. The receptor source for this set is a human donor in good health.

The rearrangement joins TRBV15 to TRBJ2-5; either TRBD1 or TRBD2 may supply D (5 bases each). In germline, CDR1 is LNHNV, CDR2 YYDKDF (reference sequence). The CDR3 runs to 16 residues. The V and J ends lost 4 bases and 5 bases respectively, with 20 bases between them. CDR3 in amino acids: CATSTLGGGPLETQYF. The CDR3 bases are TGTGCCACCAGCACCCTCGGTGGGGGTCCCCTGGAGACCCAGTACTTC. Filled out from reference TRBV15 and TRBJ2-5, the complete variable domain reads DAMVIQNPRYQVTQFGKPVTLSCSQTLNHNVMYWYQQKSSQAPKLLFHYYDKDFNNEADTPDNFQSRRPNTSFCFLDIRSPGLGDTAMYLCATSTLGGGPLETQYFGPGTRLLVL.

The chain joins TRBV5-1 to TRBJ1-6, with D possibly matching TRBD1 (5 bases). Germline lookup yields CDR1 SGHRS and CDR2 YFSETQ. V lost 3 bases, J lost 7 bases, and 11 bases lay in between. The CDR3 length is 14 residues. The CDR3 DNA sequence: TGCGCCAGCAGCTGGGGACTGCCGAATTCACCCCTCCACTTT. This encodes CASSWGLPNSPLHF.

The rearrangement uses TRBV7-9 and TRBJ2-1; D is undetermined. V was cut by 5 bases and J by 5 bases, with 13 bases left in between. This CDR3 has 14 amino acids. Germline CDR1 and CDR2: SEHNR and FQNEAQ (reference sequence). The CDR3 sequence is CASSPTTQNNEQFF. The CDR3 region has the DNA TGTGCCAGCAGCCCCACGACCCAAAACAATGAGCAGTTCTTC.

The chain is built from TRBV7-6 and TRBJ2-7; the match to TRBD2 covers 10 bases. The V gene end was trimmed by 5 bases and the J gene end by 2 bases; junction bases not matched to a gene: 12. Per germline, CDR1 SGHVS and CDR2 FNYEAQ. CDR3 length: 17 residues. CDR3 sequence (DNA): TGTGCCAGCAGCGAAGCAATTGGGCTAGCGGGGGCCTACGAGCAGTACTTC. Amino acids: CASSEAIGLAGAYEQYF.

The rearrangement uses TRBV5-1 and TRBJ2-2; no definite D call. V was trimmed by 5 bases and J by 1 base, leaving 12 bases between them. Germline CDR1 and CDR2: SGHRS and YFSETQ. This CDR3 has 15 amino acids. CDR3 sequence (DNA): TGCGCCAGCAGTTCGTTGGGTGAGAACACCGGGGAGCTGTTTTTT. This encodes CASSSLGENTGELFF.

The rearrangement joins TRBV4-1 to TRBJ2-1, with 7 nucleotides matching TRBD1. The CDR3 runs 15 residues. The junction had 7 bases not matched to a gene; V was cut back by 0 bases and J by 8 bases. In germline, CDR1 is MGHRA, CDR2 YSYEKL. CDR3 sequence reads: CASSQDPHTGDEQFF. The CDR3 coding sequence is TGCGCCAGCAGCCAAGATCCCCATACAGGGGATGAGCAGTTCTTC.

V and J are TRBV10-2 and TRBJ2-1; D call uncertain. With 6 bases removed from V and 4 bases from J, the gap between germline ends came to 13 bases. CDR3 length equals 14 residues. Germline V CDR1 and CDR2: WSHSY, SAAADI. CDR3 in amino acids: CASRDPADYNEQFF. CDR3 nucleotides: TGCGCCAGCAGGGACCCGGCCGATTACAATGAGCAGTTCTTC.

The rearrangement links TRBV16 to TRBJ2-7, with 9 positions matching TRBD1. V gave up 8 bases and J gave up 3 bases; unmatched junction bases: 8. CDR1 and CDR2 from the germline V gene are KGHSY and FQNENV. This CDR3 region has 14 residues. The CDR3 DNA is TGTGCCAGCTCCAACAGGGGGCCGAACTACGAGCAGTACTTC. Translated, it gives CASSNRGPNYEQYF.

This clone has just one count. V usage is TRBV2 and J usage is TRBJ1-5, with 7 bases that match TRBD1. Per germline, CDR1 SNHLY and CDR2 FYNNEI. The CDR3 loop spans 11 amino acids. The CDR3 is CPGTVNQPQHF. CDR3 in DNA: TGTCCCGGGACAGTAAATCAGCCCCAGCATTTT.

This clone has only a few counts. J is TRBJ1-1 and V is TRBV5-4; no reliable D call. CDR1 and CDR2 from the germline V gene are SGHNT and YYREEE (reference sequence). This CDR3 has 19 amino acids. V gave up 1 base and J gave up 0 bases, with 22 bases separating them. The CDR3 spells CASSLSDGTLFSMNTEAFF. CDR3 nucleotide sequence: TGTGCCAGCAGCTTGAGCGATGGCACACTCTTTAGCATGAACACTGAAGCTTTCTTT.

The J gene is TRBJ2-2, the V gene TRBV25-1, with TRBD1 matching 8 bases. CDR3 length equals 17 residues. After removal of 1 base from V and 4 bases from J, the junction contained 8 bases not matched to a gene. Looked up from germline, CDR1 is MGHDK and CDR2 is SYGVNS. This CDR3 reads CASSESPRGQGTGELFF. For the CDR3, the DNA is TGTGCCAGCAGTGAATCGCCCAGGGGGCAAGGCACCGGGGAGCTGTTTTTT.

This chain connects TRBV6-5 to TRBJ2-7; the D gene could be TRBD1 or TRBD2 (5 bases each). V lost 4 bases to trimming and J lost 5 bases, with 9 bases between them. The CDR3 contains 12 residues. Germline CDR1 and CDR2: MNHEY and SVGAGI. The CDR3 coding sequence is TGTGCCAGCAGTTCGAGGGACCACGAGCAGTACTTC. This encodes CASSSRDHEQYF.

J is TRBJ2-7 and V is TRBV9, with D perhaps TRBD2 (5 bases). Germline V gene lookup returns CDR1 SGDLS and CDR2 YYNGEE. With 4 bases removed from V and 6 bases from J, the gap between germline ends came to 11 bases. The CDR3 is 12 residues long. CDR3 region: CASSSSGSEQYF. CDR3 sequence (DNA): TGTGCCAGCAGCTCCAGCGGCTCCGAGCAGTACTTC.

J is TRBJ2-3 and V is TRBV7-3, with 10 bases that match TRBD2. Unmatched junction bases numbered 9, after V lost 5 bases and J lost 4 bases. Germline V gives CDR1 SGHTA, CDR2 FQGTGA. The CDR3 is 16 residues long. The DNA of the CDR3 is TGTGCCAGCAGCCTGATTAGCGGGGGGCAGGCAGATACGCAGTATTTT. Amino acids: CASSLISGGQADTQYF.

The chain links TRBV5-4 to TRBJ2-7, with 10 bases aligning to TRBD2. Germline CDR1 is SGHNT and CDR2 is YYREEE (reference sequence). The CDR3 covers 13 residues. The ends lost 7 bases at V and 2 bases at J; junction bases unmatched: 3. The CDR3: CASGAGGTYEQYF. DNA for the CDR3: TGTGCCAGCGGAGCGGGAGGGACCTACGAGCAGTACTTC.

This sequence joins TRBV7-9 and TRBJ1-1; D possibly corresponds to TRBD1 (5 bases). In germline, CDR1 is SEHNR, CDR2 FQNEAQ (reference sequence). V was clipped by 8 bases and J by 4 bases, with 14 bases between them. CDR3 size: 13 residues. The CDR3 DNA reads as TGTGCCAGCCGTCGGGACCCTGGCACTGAAGCTTTCTTT. It yields the protein CASRRDPGTEAFF.

This clone was recorded only once. Different DNA sequences within this sample yield the same CDR3. The gene calls are TRBV30 and TRBJ2-7; weak D call: TRBD2 (5 bases). Germline-derived CDR1 and CDR2 are GTSNPN and SVGIG (reference sequence). CDR3 length equals 12 residues. V dropped 5 bases and J dropped 2 bases, with 10 bases sitting between them. CDR3 nucleotide sequence: TGTGCCTGGGGAGGCACCGCCTACGAGCAGTACTTC. Its protein is CAWGGTAYEQYF.

CDR3 sequence reads: CASSPGPMNSPLHF. CDR3 DNA: TGTGCCAGCAGCCCGGGACCGATGAATTCACCCCTCCACTTT. The chain combines TRBV5-4 with TRBJ1-6, with D possibly TRBD1 on 5 matching bases. Germline V CDR1 and CDR2: SGHNT, YYREEE (reference sequence). With 4 bases removed from V and 7 bases from J, the gap between germline ends came to 12 bases. The CDR3 has 14 residues.

This chain links TRBV5-1 with TRBJ1-1; TRBD1 matches 8 bases. This CDR3 has 16 residues. Trimming cost V 2 bases and J 5 bases; bases outside gene matches: 11. Germline values: CDR1 SGHRS, CDR2 YFSETQ. CDR3 in DNA: TGCGCCAGCAGCTTTTCGACAGGGGCGGAAGGGACTGAAGCTTTCTTT. Encoded protein: CASSFSTGAEGTEAFF.

This clone counts as large. The chain couples TRBV7-9 to TRBJ2-1; D might be TRBD2 (5 bases). Deletions cut 3 bases from V and 8 bases from J, with 11 bases between. CDR1 SEHNR and CDR2 FQNEAQ come from the germline V gene (reference sequence). This CDR3 has 13 residues. As DNA, the CDR3 is TGTGCCAGCAGCTTTGGGAGTGTGGATGAGCAGTTCTTC. As protein: CASSFGSVDEQFF.

The chain recombines TRBV4-1 with TRBJ1-4; 10 bases are a match to TRBD1. V shed 6 bases and J 7 bases; nucleotides not matched to a gene: 8. The germline V gene has CDR1 MGHRA and CDR2 YSYEKL. The CDR3 length is 15 residues. The CDR3 DNA follows: TGCGCCAGCAGTTCCGGACAGGGGGTTGGTGAAAAACTGTTTTTT. It translates to CASSSGQGVGEKLFF.

The V gene is TRBV7-6, the J gene TRBJ2-1, with 8 bases aligning to TRBD2. V trimming: 6 bases; J trimming: 2 bases; junction bases outside the gene matches: 6. Germline assignment: CDR1 SGHVS and CDR2 FNYEAQ. The length of the CDR3 is 15 residues. In DNA, the CDR3 is TGTGCCAGCAGTAGCGGGGCAGGCCCCTACAATGAGCAGTTCTTC. Translated, it gives CASSSGAGPYNEQFF.

The chain couples TRBV19 to TRBJ1-1; D gene unclear. The V gene's germline CDR1 is LNHDA and CDR2 SQIVND (reference sequence). CDR3 size: 11 residues. The V end was cut by 11 bases, the J end by 2 bases, with 9 bases between. CDR3 sequence: CALLVNTEAFF. The CDR3 DNA reads TGTGCCCTCTTGGTAAACACTGAAGCTTTCTTT. Full variable domain (remainder filled in from reference TRBV19 and TRBJ1-1): DGGITQSPKYLFRKEGQNVTLSCEQNLNHDAMYWYRQDPGQGLRLIYYSQIVNDFQKGDIAEGYSVSREKKESFPLTVTSAQKNPTAFYLCALLVNTEAFFGQGTRLTVV.

The chain combines TRBV19 with TRBJ2-7; D tentatively reads TRBD1 or TRBD2 (5 bases each). Germline lookup yields CDR1 LNHDA and CDR2 SQIVND (reference sequence). V lost 1 base and J lost 7, with 14 bases in between. This CDR3 has 14 amino acids. The CDR3 loop reads CASSIVRGAKEQYF. The CDR3 DNA reads as TGTGCCAGTAGTATAGTGAGAGGGGCTAAAGAGCAGTACTTC.

This clone was counted a few times. V is TRBV5-3 and J is TRBJ1-5, with 9 bases aligning to TRBD1. TRBV5-3 carries the ORF label, with uncertain function. V dropped 2 bases and J dropped 5; count of bases not matched to a gene: 8. There are 16 residues in the CDR3. Written as DNA, the CDR3 is TGTGCCAGAAGCTTTTTCCCGCGGACAGGGGATCAGCCCCAGCATTTT. Translating it yields CARSFFPRTGDQPQHF.

The gene calls are TRBV19 and TRBJ2-2; D is unclear. The germline V gene encodes CDR1 LNHDA and CDR2 SQIVND (reference sequence). CDR3 size: 15 residues. Deletions cut 3 bases from V and 1 base from J, with 9 bases between. This CDR3 reads CASSIDLENTGELFF. CDR3 coding DNA: TGTGCCAGTAGTATCGACCTAGAGAACACCGGGGAGCTGTTTTTT.

This clone occurred a few times. The chain recombines TRBV7-3 with TRBJ2-1; TRBD2 matches 8 bases. The V gene's germline CDR1 is SGHTA and CDR2 FQGTGA. J gave up 9 bases and V 2 bases, and 6 bases lay outside the gene matches. The CDR3 runs 14 residues. CDR3 amino acids: CASSLLIAGTEQFF. The CDR3 DNA sequence: TGTGCCAGCAGCTTATTGATAGCGGGGACTGAGCAGTTCTTC.

The V and J genes are TRBV5-6 and TRBJ1-5, with D possibly TRBD1 on 5 matching bases. Germline V gene lookup returns CDR1 SGHDT and CDR2 YYEEEE. Trimming cost V 7 bases and J 4 bases, with 9 bases left between them. This CDR3 spans 12 amino acids. CDR3 bases: TGTGCCAGCGGGGCCTTAAATCAGCCCCAGCATTTT. Amino acid sequence: CASGALNQPQHF.

This chain joins TRBV28 and TRBJ2-2, with TRBD2 as a possible D gene (6 bases). The germline V gene encodes CDR1 MDHEN and CDR2 SYDVKM. Trimming removed 5 bases at V and 7 bases at J, with 14 bases between. This CDR3 region has 14 residues. The CDR3 loop reads CASSPGGRGGELFF. As DNA, the CDR3 is TGTGCCAGCAGTCCTGGAGGGCGGGGCGGGGAGCTGTTTTTT. The complete variable domain, with remaining parts taken from reference TRBV28 and TRBJ2-2, reads DVKVTQSSRYLVKRTGEKVFLECVQDMDHENMFWYRQDPGLGLRLIYFSYDVKMKEKGDIPEGYSVSREKKERFSLILESASTNQTSMYLCASSPGGRGGELFFGEGSRLTVL.

The V gene is TRBV2, the J gene TRBJ2-7; D not certain. V was cut by 6 bases and J by 4 bases, with 13 bases left in between. CDR3 length: 13 residues. CDR1 is SNHLY and CDR2 is FYNNEI in the germline V gene. The CDR3 DNA reads TGTGCCAGCAGGGTGGACGGGTGGTACGAGCAGTACTTC. Translating gives CASRVDGWYEQYF.